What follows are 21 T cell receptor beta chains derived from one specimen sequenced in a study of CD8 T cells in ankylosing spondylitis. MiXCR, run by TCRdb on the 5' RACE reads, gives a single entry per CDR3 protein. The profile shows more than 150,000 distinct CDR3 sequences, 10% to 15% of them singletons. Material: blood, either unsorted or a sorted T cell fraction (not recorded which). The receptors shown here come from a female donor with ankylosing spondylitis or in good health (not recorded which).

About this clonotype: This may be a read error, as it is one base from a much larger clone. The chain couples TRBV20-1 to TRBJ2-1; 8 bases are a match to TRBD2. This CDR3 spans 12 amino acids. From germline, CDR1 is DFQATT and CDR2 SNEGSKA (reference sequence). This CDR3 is CGVQREYNEQFF. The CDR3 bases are TGCGGTGTACAGCGGGAGTATAATGAGCAGTTCTTC.

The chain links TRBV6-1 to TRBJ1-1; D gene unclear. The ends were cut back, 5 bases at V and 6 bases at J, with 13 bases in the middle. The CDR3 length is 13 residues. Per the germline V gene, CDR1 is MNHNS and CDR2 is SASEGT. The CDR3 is CASSPATIAEAFF. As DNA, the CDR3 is TGTGCCAGCAGTCCTGCAACCATAGCTGAAGCTTTCTTT.

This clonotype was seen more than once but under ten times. CDR3 sequence (DNA): TGTGCCAGCAGCTTGTTACAGGGGGACACTGAAGCTTTCTTT. Translated, it gives CASSLLQGDTEAFF. The V and J genes are TRBV5-6 and TRBJ1-1; TRBD1 aligns across 8 bases. The V gene's germline CDR1 is SGHDT and CDR2 YYEEEE. This CDR3 is 14 amino acids long. V lost 1 base to trimming and J lost 3 bases; unmatched junction nucleotides: 2.

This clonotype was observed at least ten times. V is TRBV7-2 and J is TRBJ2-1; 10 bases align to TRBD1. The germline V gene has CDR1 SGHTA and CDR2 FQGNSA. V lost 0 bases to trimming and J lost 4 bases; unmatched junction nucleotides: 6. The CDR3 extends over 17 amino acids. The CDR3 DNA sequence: TGTGCCAGCAGCTTAGCGCTGGGGACAGGGGCATACAATGAGCAGTTCTTC. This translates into CASSLALGTGAYNEQFF.

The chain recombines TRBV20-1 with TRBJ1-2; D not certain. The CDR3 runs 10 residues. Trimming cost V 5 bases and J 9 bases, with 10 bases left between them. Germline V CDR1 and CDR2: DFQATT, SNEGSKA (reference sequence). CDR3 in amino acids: CSAGVGSYTF. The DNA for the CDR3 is TGCAGTGCTGGGGTGGGGAGCTACACCTTC.

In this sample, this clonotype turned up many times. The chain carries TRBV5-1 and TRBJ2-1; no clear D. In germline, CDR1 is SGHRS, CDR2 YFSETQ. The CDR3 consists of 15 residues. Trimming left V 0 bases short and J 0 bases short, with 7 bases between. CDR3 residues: CASSLASDSYNEQFF. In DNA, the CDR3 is TGCGCCAGCAGCTTGGCCAGTGACTCCTACAATGAGCAGTTCTTC.

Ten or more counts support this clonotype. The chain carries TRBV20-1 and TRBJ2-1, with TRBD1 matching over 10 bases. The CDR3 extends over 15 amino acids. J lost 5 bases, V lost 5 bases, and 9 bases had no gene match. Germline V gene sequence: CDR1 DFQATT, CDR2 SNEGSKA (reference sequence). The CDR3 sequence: CSASNRDRGDNEQFF. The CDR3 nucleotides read TGCAGTGCTTCTAACCGGGACAGGGGAGACAATGAGCAGTTCTTC.

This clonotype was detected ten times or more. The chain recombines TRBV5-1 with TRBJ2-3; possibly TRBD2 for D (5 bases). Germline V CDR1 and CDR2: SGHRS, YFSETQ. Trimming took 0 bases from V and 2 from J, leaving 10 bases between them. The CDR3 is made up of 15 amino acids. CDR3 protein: CASSLGSGSTDTQYF. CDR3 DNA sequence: TGCGCCAGCAGCTTGGGGTCGGGGTCCACAGATACGCAGTATTTT.

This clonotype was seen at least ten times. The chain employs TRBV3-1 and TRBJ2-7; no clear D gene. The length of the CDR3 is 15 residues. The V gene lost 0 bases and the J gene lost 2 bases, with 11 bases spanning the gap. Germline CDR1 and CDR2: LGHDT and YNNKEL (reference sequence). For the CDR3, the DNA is TGTGCCAGCAGCCAAGATCTTCTTCAGCCCTACGAGCAGTACTTC. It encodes CASSQDLLQPYEQYF.

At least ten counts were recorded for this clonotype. The CDR3 DNA reads as TGTGCCAGCAGTTGGAGGACAGATACGCAGTATTTT. Its protein is CASSWRTDTQYF. V is TRBV2 and J is TRBJ2-3; TRBD2 is a possible D gene (5 bases). The germline V gene encodes CDR1 SNHLY and CDR2 FYNNEI. CDR3 length equals 12 residues. With 5 bases removed from V and 3 bases from J, the gap between germline ends came to 6 bases.

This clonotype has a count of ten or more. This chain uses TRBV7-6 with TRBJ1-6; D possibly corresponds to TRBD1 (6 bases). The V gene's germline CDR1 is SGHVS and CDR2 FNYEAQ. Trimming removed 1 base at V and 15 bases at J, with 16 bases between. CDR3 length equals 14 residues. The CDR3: CASSLGRGQHILHF. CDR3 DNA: TGTGCCAGCAGCTTAGGCAGGGGTCAGCACATCCTCCACTTT. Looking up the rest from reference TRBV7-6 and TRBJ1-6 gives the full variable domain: GAGVSQSPRYKVTKRGQDVALRCDPISGHVSLYWYRQALGQGPEFLTYFNYEAQQDKSGLPNDRFSAERPEGSISTLTIQRTEQRDSAMYRCASSLGRGQHILHFGNGTRLTVT.

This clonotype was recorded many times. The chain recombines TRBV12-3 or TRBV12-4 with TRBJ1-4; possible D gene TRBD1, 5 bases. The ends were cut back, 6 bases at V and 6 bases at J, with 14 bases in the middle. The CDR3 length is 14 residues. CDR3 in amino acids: CASRPTGAYEKLFF. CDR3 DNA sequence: TGTGCCAGCAGGCCTACAGGAGCCTATGAAAAACTGTTTTTT.

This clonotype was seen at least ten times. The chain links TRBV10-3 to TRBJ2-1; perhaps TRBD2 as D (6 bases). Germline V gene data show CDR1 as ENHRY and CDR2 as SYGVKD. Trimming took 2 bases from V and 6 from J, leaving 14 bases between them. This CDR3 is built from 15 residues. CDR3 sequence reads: CAISELSGLGNEQFF. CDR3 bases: TGTGCCATCAGTGAGCTCTCGGGACTGGGCAATGAGCAGTTCTTC.

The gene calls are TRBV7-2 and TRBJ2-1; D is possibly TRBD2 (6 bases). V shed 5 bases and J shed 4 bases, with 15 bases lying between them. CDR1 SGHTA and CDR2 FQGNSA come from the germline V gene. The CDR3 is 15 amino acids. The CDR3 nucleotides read TGTGCCAGCAGCCCAGGAGGGGACGGATACAATGAGCAGTTCTTC. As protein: CASSPGGDGYNEQFF. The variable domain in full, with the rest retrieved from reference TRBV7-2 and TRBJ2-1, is GAGVSQSPSNKVTEKGKDVELRCDPISGHTALYWYRQSLGQGLEFLIYFQGNSAPDKSGLPSDRFSAERTGGSVSTLTIQRTQQEDSAVYLCASSPGGDGYNEQFFGPGTRLTVL.

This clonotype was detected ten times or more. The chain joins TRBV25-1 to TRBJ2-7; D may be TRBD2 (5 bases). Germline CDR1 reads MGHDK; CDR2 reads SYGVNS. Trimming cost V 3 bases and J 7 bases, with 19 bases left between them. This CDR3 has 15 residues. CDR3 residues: CASSDSNRPTGEQYF. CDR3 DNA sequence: TGTGCCAGCAGTGACTCAAACAGACCGACGGGGGAGCAGTACTTC.

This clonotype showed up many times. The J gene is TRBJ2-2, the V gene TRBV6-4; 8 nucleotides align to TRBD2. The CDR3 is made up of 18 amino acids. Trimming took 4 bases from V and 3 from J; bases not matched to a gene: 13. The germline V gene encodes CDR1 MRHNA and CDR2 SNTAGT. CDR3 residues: CASSGPTSGGDDTGELFF. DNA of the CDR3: TGTGCCAGCAGTGGCCCAACTAGCGGAGGGGACGACACCGGGGAGCTGTTTTTT.

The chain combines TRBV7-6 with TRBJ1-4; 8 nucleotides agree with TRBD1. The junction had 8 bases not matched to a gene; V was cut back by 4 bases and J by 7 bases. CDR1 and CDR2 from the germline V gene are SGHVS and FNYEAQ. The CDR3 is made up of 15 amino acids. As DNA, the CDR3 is TGTGCCAGCAGCTCGGACAGGGTCAGTCGTGAAAAACTGTTTTTT. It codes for CASSSDRVSREKLFF.

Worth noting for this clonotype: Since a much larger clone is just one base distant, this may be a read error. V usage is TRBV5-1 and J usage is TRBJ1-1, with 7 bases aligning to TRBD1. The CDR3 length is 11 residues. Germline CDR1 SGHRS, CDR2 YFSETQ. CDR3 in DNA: TGCGCCAGCAACTTGGACAGGTATGCTTTCTTT. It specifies CASNLDRYAFF. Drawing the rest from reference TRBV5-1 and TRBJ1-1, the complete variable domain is KAGVTQTPRYLIKTRGQQVTLSCSPISGHRSVSWYQQTPGQGLQFLFEYFSETQRNKGNFPGRFSGRQFSNSRSEMNVSTLELGDSALYLCASNLDRYAFFGQGTRLTVV.

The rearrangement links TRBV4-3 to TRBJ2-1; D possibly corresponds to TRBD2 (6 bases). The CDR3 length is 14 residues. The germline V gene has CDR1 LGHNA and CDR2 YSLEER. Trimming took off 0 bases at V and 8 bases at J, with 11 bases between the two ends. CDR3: CASSQEAREYEQFF. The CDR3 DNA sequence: TGCGCCAGCAGCCAAGAAGCACGGGAGTATGAGCAGTTCTTC.

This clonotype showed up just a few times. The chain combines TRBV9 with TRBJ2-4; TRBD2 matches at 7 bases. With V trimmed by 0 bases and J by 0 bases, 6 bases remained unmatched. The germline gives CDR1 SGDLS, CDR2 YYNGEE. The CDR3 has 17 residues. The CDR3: CASSVDAGERAKNIQYF. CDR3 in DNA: TGTGCCAGCAGCGTAGACGCGGGGGAGCGAGCCAAAAACATTCAGTACTTC.

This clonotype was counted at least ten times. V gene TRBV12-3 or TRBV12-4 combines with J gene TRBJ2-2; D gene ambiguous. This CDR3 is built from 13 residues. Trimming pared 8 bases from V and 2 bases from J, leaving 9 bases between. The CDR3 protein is CASVLHNTGELFF. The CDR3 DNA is TGTGCCAGCGTCCTACATAACACCGGGGAGCTGTTTTTT.